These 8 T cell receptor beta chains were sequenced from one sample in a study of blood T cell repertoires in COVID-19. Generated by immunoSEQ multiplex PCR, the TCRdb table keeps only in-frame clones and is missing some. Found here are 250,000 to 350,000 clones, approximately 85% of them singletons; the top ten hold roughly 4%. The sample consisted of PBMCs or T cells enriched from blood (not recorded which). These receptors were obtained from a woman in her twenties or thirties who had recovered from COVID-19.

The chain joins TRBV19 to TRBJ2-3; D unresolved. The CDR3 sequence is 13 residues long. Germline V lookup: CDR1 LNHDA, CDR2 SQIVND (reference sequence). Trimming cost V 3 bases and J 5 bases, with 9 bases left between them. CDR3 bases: TGTGCCAGTAGTATGCCCCCAGGAGATACGCAGTATTTT. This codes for CASSMPPGDTQYF.

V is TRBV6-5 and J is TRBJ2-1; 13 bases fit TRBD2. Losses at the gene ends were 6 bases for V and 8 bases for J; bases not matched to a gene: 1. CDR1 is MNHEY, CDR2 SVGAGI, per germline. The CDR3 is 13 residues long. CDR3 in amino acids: CASRLAGGDEQFF. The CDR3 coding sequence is TGTGCCAGCAGACTAGCGGGGGGGGATGAGCAGTTCTTC.

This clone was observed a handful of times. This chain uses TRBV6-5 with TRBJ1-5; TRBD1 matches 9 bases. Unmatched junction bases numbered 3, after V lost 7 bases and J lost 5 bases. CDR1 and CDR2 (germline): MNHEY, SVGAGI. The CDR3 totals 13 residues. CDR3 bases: TGTGCCAGCATTAGACAGGGGGATCAGCCCCAGCATTTT. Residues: CASIRQGDQPQHF.

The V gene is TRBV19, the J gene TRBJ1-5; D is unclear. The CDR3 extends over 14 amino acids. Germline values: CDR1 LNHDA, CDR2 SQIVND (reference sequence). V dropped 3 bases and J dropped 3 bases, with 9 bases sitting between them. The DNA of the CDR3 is TGTGCCAGTAGTATCATAGAGAACAATCAGCCCCAGCATTTT. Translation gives CASSIIENNQPQHF.

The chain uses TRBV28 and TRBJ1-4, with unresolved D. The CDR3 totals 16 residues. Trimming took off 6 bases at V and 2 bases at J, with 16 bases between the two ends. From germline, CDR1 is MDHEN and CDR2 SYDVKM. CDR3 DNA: TGTGCCAGCAGCAATCGTTGGGGAGGCACTAATGAAAAACTGTTTTTT. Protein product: CASSNRWGGTNEKLFF.

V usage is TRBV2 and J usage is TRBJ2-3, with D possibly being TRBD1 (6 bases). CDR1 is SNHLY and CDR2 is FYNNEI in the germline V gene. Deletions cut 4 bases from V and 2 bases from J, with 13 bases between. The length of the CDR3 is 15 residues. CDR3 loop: CASSGGTLHTDTQYF. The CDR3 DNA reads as TGTGCCAGCAGTGGGGGGACACTTCACACAGATACGCAGTATTTT.

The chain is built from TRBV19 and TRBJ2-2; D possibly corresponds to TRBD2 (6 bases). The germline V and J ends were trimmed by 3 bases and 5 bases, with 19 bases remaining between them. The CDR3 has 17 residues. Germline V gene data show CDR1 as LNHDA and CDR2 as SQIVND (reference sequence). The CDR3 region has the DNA TGTGCCAGTAGTATCTCACCCCCGGGAGTGGAGACCGGGGAGCTGTTTTTT. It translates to CASSISPPGVETGELFF.

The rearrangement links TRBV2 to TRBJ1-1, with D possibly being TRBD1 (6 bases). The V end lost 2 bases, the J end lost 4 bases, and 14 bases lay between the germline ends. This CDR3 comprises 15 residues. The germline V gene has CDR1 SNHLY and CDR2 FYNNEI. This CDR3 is CASSETGKVSTEAFF. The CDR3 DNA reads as TGTGCCAGCAGTGAAACAGGGAAGGTGAGCACTGAAGCTTTCTTT.